Each of the 19 T cell receptor beta chains below was sequenced from the same sample in a study of T cell responses to AZD1222 COVID-19 vaccine. Sequencing used immunoSEQ multiplex PCR; TCRdb keeps in-frame clones, though not all of them. The sample lists some 150,000 clones, 90% to 95% seen once, with roughly 5.6% in the top ten. Sequenced here: peripheral blood, sampled on day 0 of AZD1222 vaccination. Receptors were obtained from an adult in good health.

This clone has only one observation. The chain uses TRBV7-2 and TRBJ2-7; unclear D gene. The CDR3 has 14 amino acids. V gave up 1 base and J gave up 2 bases, with 9 bases separating them. Per the germline V gene, CDR1 is SGHTA and CDR2 is FQGNSA. In nucleotides, the CDR3 is TGTGCCAGCAGCTTAGTGCCTATTCCCTACGAGCAGTACTTC. This sequence encodes CASSLVPIPYEQYF.

The V and J genes are TRBV11-2 and TRBJ2-7, with D unresolved. The V gene's germline CDR1 is SGHAT and CDR2 FQNNGV. The CDR3 totals 13 residues. Trimming removed 5 bases from V and 5 bases from J, with 13 bases in between. The CDR3 DNA reads as TGTGCCAGCAGCCCCCTCGATAAGGACGAGCAGTACTTC. Translation: CASSPLDKDEQYF.

The genes are TRBV4-1 and TRBJ2-1, with D maybe TRBD2 (6 bases). CDR3 length: 15 amino acids. Germline V lookup: CDR1 MGHRA, CDR2 YSYEKL. Trimming pared 0 bases from V and 2 bases from J, leaving 8 bases between. Written as DNA, the CDR3 is TGCGCCAGCAGCCAAGAGGAGGGGACCTACAATGAGCAGTTCTTC. Residues: CASSQEEGTYNEQFF.

V is TRBV28 and J is TRBJ2-1, with TRBD2 matching over 12 bases. The trim removed 4 bases at V and 3 bases at J, leaving 13 bases unmatched. Germline V lookup: CDR1 MDHEN, CDR2 SYDVKM. The CDR3 sequence is 19 residues long. The CDR3, as DNA: TGTGCCAGCAGTTCCAGGGGTCGAGGACTAGCGGGAAGCTACAATGAGCAGTTCTTC. It is translated as CASSSRGRGLAGSYNEQFF.

The chain uses TRBV19 and TRBJ1-2; 10 bases fit TRBD1. Germline assignment: CDR1 LNHDA and CDR2 SQIVND (reference sequence). V trimming: 7 bases; J trimming: 4 bases; junction bases outside the gene matches: 3. This CDR3 is built from 13 residues. The CDR3 sequence: CASKGQGSYGYTF. CDR3 DNA sequence: TGTGCCAGTAAGGGACAGGGGAGCTATGGCTACACCTTC.

The chain has TRBV18 and TRBJ1-2; TRBD1 matches 9 bases. V shed 1 base and J 4 bases; nucleotides not matched to a gene: 4. Germline V gives CDR1 KGHSH, CDR2 LQKENI. This CDR3 comprises 15 residues. The CDR3 DNA follows: TGTGCCAGCTCACCACGAGACAGGGGGGCCTATGGCTACACCTTC. Translated, it gives CASSPRDRGAYGYTF. The full variable domain, in which reference TRBV18 and TRBJ1-2 provide the parts outside the CDR3, is NAGVMQNPRHLVRRRGQEARLRCSPMKGHSHVYWYRQLPEEGLKFMVYLQKENIIDESGMPKERFSAEFPKEGPSILRIQQVVRGDSAAYFCASSPRDRGAYGYTFGSGTRLTVV.

The chain links TRBV9 to TRBJ1-1, with D uncertain. The germline CDR1 and CDR2 sequences are SGDLS and YYNGEE. V lost 2 bases, J lost 4 bases, and 6 bases lay in between. CDR3 length equals 12 residues. As DNA, the CDR3 is TGTGCCAGCAGCGTTAAGGGCACTGAAGCTTTCTTT. Its translation: CASSVKGTEAFF.

The V call is TRBV4-2, the J call TRBJ2-7; maybe TRBD1 (7 bases). V was cut by 1 base and J by 3 bases, with 19 bases left in between. Germline CDR1 LGHNA, CDR2 YNFKEQ. This CDR3 contains 17 residues. CDR3 nucleotides: TGTGCCAGCAGCCAAGGAAGACAGGGAGGTCTCCTCTACGAGCAGTACTTC. It encodes CASSQGRQGGLLYEQYF.

Comments on this clone: A junction end diverges from the germline sequence, so it may reflect a read error. The chain has TRBV7-7 and TRBJ1-6; possibly TRBD1 for D (5 bases). The CDR3 consists of 15 residues. Germline-derived CDR1 and CDR2 are SSHAT and FNYEAQ (reference sequence). CDR3 protein: CASSPGHSYNSPLHF. CDR3 coding DNA: TGTGCTAGCAGCCCCGGACACTCCTATAATTCACCCCTCCACTTT. Together with reference TRBV7-7 and TRBJ1-6, the CDR3 gives the full variable domain: GAGVSQSPRYKVTKRGQDVTLRCDPISSHATLYWYQQALGQGPEFLTYFNYEAQPDKSGLPSDRFSAERPEGSISTLTIQRTEQRDSAMYRCASSPGHSYNSPLHFGNGTRLTVT.

The gene calls are TRBV4-1 and TRBJ2-5; 8 bases agree with TRBD2. Germline V gene lookup returns CDR1 MGHRA and CDR2 YSYEKL. V shed 1 base and J 5 bases; nucleotides not matched to a gene: 6. The CDR3 is 15 amino acids. This CDR3 reads CASSQASGRAETQYF. The CDR3 region has the DNA TGCGCCAGCAGCCAAGCTTCCGGGAGGGCGGAGACCCAGTACTTC.

The V and J genes are TRBV5-1 and TRBJ1-1; D gene ambiguous. V lost 4 bases to trimming and J lost 0 bases, with 10 bases between them. Germline assignment: CDR1 SGHRS and CDR2 YFSETQ. The CDR3 sequence is 14 residues long. CDR3 nucleotides: TGCGCCAGCAGCACCCTCCCCATGAACACTGAAGCTTTCTTT. Translating it yields CASSTLPMNTEAFF.

This chain connects TRBV6-2 or TRBV6-3 to TRBJ2-2; 7 bases match TRBD1. This CDR3 comprises 13 residues. The germline CDR1 and CDR2 sequences are MNHEY and SVGEGT. V dropped 6 bases and J dropped 7; count of bases not matched to a gene: 5. CDR3 sequence: CASSNQGVGELFF. The CDR3 bases are TGTGCCAGCAGCAATCAGGGGGTCGGGGAGCTGTTTTTT.

The CDR3 DNA is TGTGCCAGCTCGCCGGCACTCAACTACGAGCAGTACTTC. It translates to CASSPALNYEQYF. The chain joins TRBV18 to TRBJ2-7; no firm D call. V was cut by 6 bases and J by 3 bases, with 12 bases left in between. This CDR3 region has 13 residues. Germline CDR1 KGHSH, CDR2 LQKENI.

CDR3 region: CSVVPGVIRTDTQYF. CDR3 in DNA: TGCAGCGTTGTACCAGGGGTTATAAGGACAGATACGCAGTATTTT. The J gene is TRBJ2-3, the V gene TRBV29-1; TRBD1 might be the D (6 bases). Germline V gene data show CDR1 as SQVTM and CDR2 as ANQGSEA. The CDR3 loop spans 15 amino acids. V lost 4 bases to trimming and J lost 3 bases, with 17 bases between them.

The CDR3 DNA is TGTGCCAGCAGCCAAGCAAGGAACTATGGCTACACCTTC. Amino acid sequence: CASSQARNYGYTF. The chain has TRBV7-9 and TRBJ1-2; no reliable D call. The CDR3 has 13 residues. Between the trimmed V and J ends, which lost 5 bases and 2 bases, there was a span of 9 bases. Germline V gene data show CDR1 as SEHNR and CDR2 as FQNEAQ (reference sequence).

This sequence joins TRBV29-1 and TRBJ1-1; weak D call: TRBD1 (5 bases). Germline-derived CDR1 and CDR2 are SQVTM and ANQGSEA. Trimming removed 2 bases from V and 5 bases from J, with 18 bases in between. CDR3 size: 15 residues. Here the CDR3 reads CSVERQKVPLTEAFF. In nucleotides, the CDR3 is TGCAGCGTTGAAAGACAGAAGGTTCCCTTGACTGAAGCTTTCTTT.

This clone showed up just once. The V gene is TRBV29-1, the J gene TRBJ2-1; either TRBD1 or TRBD2 may supply D (5 bases each). Germline CDR1 SQVTM, CDR2 ANQGSEA. The V end lost 4 bases, the J end lost 7 bases, and 20 bases lay between the germline ends. This CDR3 spans 15 amino acids. CDR3 region: CSVALVRGRGNEQFF. The DNA of the CDR3 is TGCAGCGTTGCCCTCGTGAGGGGTAGGGGTAATGAGCAGTTCTTC.

This rearrangement joins TRBV7-2 to TRBJ2-3; D is perhaps TRBD2 (7 bases). The CDR3 loop spans 14 amino acids. The V gene lost 6 bases and the J gene lost 5 bases, with 15 bases spanning the gap. CDR1 and CDR2 (germline): SGHTA, FQGNSA. This chain's CDR3 is CASSFGGGLDTQYF. DNA of the CDR3: TGTGCCAGCAGTTTTGGGGGGGGCCTAGATACGCAGTATTTT. Looking up the rest from reference TRBV7-2 and TRBJ2-3 gives the full variable domain: GAGVSQSPSNKVTEKGKDVELRCDPISGHTALYWYRQSLGQGLEFLIYFQGNSAPDKSGLPSDRFSAERTGGSVSTLTIQRTQQEDSAVYLCASSFGGGLDTQYFGPGTRLTVL.

V gene TRBV27 combines with J gene TRBJ2-1; the match to TRBD2 covers 14 bases. Germline CDR1 MNHEY, CDR2 SMNVEV (reference sequence). CDR3 size: 17 residues. The V gene end was trimmed by 5 bases and the J gene end by 3 bases; junction bases not matched to a gene: 6. The CDR3 region is CASSTLGLAGVYNEQFF. The CDR3 DNA is TGTGCCAGCAGTACCCTGGGACTAGCGGGAGTCTACAATGAGCAGTTCTTC.